This T cell receptor beta chain was captured in a study of T-cell reconstitution after alpha-beta-depleted transplantation in children. Study results and caveats: At day 60, the high TCRbeta diversity found in some patients originated from recipient T cells and thymic progenitors that had survived. It was newly produced T cells that mostly accounted for T-cell counts and diversity one year after transplant.

V dropped 5 bases and J dropped 0; count of bases not matched to a gene: 7. CDR3 length equals 17 residues. From germline, CDR1 is SGHRS and CDR2 YFSETQ. Preparing the TCRbeta library involved the use of unique molecular identifiers. TCRdb re-analysed the PCR reads in MiXCR, keeping a single row per CDR3 protein. The profile shows around 190,000 distinct CDR3 sequences, approximately 7% of them singletons. Of note for this clonotype: Its specificity is unknown.

The sequencing used PBMCs, collected before TCRalphabeta/CD19-depleted stem cell transplant. This chain links TRBV5-1 with TRBJ2-3, with TRBD1 identical over 12 bases. This TCR derives from a boy aged 2-15 years with acute lymphoblastic leukemia, due to receive a stem cell transplant. The CDR3 DNA follows: TGCGCCAGCAGGCCCGGGACAGGGGGCTTCAGCACAGATACGCAGTATTTT. Amino acid sequence: CASRPGTGGFSTDTQYF.